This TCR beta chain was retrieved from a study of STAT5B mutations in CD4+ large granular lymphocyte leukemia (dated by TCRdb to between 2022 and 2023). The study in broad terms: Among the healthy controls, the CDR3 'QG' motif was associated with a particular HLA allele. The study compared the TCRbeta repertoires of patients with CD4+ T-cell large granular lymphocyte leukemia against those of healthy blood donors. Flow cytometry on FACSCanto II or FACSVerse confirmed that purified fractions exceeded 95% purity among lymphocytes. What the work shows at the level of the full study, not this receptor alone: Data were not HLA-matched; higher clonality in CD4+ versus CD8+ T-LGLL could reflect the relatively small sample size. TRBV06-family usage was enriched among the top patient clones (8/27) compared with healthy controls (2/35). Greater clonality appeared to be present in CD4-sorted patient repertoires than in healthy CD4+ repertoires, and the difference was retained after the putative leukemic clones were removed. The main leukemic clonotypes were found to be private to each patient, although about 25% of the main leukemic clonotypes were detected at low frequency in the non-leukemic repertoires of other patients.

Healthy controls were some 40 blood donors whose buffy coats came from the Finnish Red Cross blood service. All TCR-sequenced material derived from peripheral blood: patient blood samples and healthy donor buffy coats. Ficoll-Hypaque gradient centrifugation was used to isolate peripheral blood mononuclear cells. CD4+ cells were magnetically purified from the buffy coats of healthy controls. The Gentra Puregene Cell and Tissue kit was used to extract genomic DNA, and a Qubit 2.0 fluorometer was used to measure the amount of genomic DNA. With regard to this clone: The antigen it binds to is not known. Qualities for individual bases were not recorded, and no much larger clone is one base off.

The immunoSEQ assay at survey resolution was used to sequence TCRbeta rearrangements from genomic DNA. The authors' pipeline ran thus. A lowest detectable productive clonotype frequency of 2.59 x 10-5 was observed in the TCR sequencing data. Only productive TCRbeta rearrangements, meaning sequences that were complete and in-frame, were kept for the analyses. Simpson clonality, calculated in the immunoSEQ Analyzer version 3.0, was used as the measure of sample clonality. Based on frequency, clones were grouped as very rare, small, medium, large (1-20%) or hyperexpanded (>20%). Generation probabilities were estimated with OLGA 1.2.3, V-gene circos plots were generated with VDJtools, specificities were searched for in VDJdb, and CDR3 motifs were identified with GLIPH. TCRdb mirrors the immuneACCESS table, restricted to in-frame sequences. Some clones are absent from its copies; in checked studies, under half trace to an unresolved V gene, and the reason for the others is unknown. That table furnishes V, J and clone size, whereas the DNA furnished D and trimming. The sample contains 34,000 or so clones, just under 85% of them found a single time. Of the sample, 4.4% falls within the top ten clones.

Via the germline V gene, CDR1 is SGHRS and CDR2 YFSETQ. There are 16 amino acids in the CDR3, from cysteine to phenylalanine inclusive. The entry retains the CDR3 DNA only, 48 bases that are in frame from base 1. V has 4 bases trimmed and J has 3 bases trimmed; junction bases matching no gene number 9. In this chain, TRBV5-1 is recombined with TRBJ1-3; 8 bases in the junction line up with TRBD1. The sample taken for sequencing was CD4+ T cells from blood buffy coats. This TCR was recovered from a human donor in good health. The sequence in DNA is TGCGCCAGCAGCGCGACTTCTACAGGGGGTGGAAACACCATATATTTT. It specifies CASSATSTGGGNTIYF.